This T cell receptor (beta chain) was obtained from a study of PD-L1 blockade in urothelial cancer. Stated time point: pretreatment peripheral blood. This table comes from immunoSEQ multiplex PCR, and its TCRdb copy is limited to in-frame clones, with some not included. The sample consists of tens of thousands of clones, about 88% of them appearing once. From germline, CDR1 is MGHDK and CDR2 SYGVNS. The CDR3 length is 12 residues. V was trimmed by 3 bases and J by 8 bases, leaving 10 bases between them. This sequence joins TRBV25-1 and TRBJ1-2, with D possibly TRBD1 on 5 matching bases. The clonotype comes from a donor aged 40 or older with urothelial cancer. The sample in question was PBMCs, obtained around atezolizumab (anti-PD-L1) treatment. The CDR3 bases are TGTGCCAGCAGTGAGGGGGGAAGAGGCTACACCTTC. This encodes CASSEGGRGYTF.